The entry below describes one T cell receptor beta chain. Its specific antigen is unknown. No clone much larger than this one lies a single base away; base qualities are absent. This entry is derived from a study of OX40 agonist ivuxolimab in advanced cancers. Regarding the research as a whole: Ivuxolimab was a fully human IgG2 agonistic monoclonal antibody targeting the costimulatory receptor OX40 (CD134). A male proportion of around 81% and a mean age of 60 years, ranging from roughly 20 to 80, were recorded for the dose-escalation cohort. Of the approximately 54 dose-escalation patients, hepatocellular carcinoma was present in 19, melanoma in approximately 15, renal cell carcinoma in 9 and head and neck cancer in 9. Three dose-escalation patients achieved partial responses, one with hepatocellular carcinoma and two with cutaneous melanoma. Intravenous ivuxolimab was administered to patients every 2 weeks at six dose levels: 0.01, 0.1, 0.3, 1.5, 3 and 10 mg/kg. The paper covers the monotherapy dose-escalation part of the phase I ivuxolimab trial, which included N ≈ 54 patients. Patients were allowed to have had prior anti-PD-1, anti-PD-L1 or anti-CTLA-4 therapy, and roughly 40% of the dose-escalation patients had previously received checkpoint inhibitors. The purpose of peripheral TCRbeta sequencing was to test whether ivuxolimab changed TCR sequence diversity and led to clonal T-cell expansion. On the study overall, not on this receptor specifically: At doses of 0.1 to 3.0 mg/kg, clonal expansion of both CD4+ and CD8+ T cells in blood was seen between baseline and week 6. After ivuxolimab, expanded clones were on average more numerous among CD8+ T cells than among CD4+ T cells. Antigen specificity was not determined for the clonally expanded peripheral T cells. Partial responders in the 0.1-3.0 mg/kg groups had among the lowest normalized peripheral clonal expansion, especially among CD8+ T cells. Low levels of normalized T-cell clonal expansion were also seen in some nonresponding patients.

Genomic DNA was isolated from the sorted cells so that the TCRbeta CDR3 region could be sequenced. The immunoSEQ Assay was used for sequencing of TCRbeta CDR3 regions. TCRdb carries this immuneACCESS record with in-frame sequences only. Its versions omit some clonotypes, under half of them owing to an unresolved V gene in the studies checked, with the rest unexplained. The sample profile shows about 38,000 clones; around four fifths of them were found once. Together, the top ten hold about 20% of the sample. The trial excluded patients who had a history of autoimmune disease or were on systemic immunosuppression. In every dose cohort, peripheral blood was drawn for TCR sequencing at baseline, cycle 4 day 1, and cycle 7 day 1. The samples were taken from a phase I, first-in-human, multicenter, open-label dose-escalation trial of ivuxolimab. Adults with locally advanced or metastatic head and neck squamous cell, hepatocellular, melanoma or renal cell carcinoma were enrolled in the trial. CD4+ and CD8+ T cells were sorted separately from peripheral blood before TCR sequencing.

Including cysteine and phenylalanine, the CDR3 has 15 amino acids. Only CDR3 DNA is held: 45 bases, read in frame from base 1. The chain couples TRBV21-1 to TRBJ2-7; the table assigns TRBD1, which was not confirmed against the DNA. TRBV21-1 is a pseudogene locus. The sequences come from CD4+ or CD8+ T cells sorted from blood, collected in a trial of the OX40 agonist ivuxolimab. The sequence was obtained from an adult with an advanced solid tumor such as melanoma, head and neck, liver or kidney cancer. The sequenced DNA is TGTGCCAGCACCTATCAGGGACAGGCGTTGTACGAGCAGTACTTC. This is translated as CASTYQGQALYEQYF.